This TCR beta chain was obtained from a study of T cell repertoires in cytomegalovirus infection. Study summary: It was the public TCR beta signatures that indicated both CMV infection and matching HLA type. Findings and limits, study-wide: What dominated the ex vivo response were HLA-C-restricted CMV-specific TCR beta clonotypes.

In TCRdb, the reads were re-called with MiXCR into one record per CDR3 protein. This repertoire shows 290,000 or so distinct CDR3 sequences, roughly a quarter found once; its top ten account for about 14%. The germline V gene encodes CDR1 SQVTM and CDR2 ANQGSEA. CDR3 length: 13 amino acids. V lost 7 bases to trimming and J lost 5 bases; unmatched junction nucleotides: 7. Worth noting for this clonotype: Its antigen is currently unknown.

Sequenced input: PBMCs. V usage is TRBV29-1 and J usage is TRBJ2-3; 9 bases map to TRBD1. The source is a human donor in good health (CMV status not recorded). Some clones in this sample may be carry-over from other donors' samples. The CDR3: CSAALGQGDTQYF. CDR3 DNA: TGCAGCGCAGCCCTGGGACAGGGAGATACGCAGTATTTT.